These T cell receptor beta chains were read from a single sample in a study of blood T cell repertoires in COVID-19. Some clones are missing from TCRdb's copy, which holds only in-frame ones; the method was immunoSEQ multiplex PCR. The data contain about 160,000 clones, around nine tenths of them seen just once; the ten biggest clones take up 9% to 12%. The sample consisted of peripheral blood. These receptors were taken from a woman in her 70s with COVID-19, enrolled during active disease. Each CDR3 is given with its conserved first and last residue. The D gene is left open where the match is weak. Size values are once, few and many counts, or a class for expanded clones, and some rows have none.

size | J | V | D | CDR3 | DNA
. | TRBJ2-3 | TRBV30 | . | CAWSSLGSASTDTQYF | TGTGCCTGGAGTAGCCTAGGTAGCGCAAGCACAGATACGCAGTATTTT
. | TRBJ1-1 | TRBV5-1 | . | CASSLQDTEAFF | TGCGCCAGCAGCTTACAGGACACTGAAGCTTTCTTT
. | TRBJ1-3 | TRBV15 | . | CATSRGGGDRISGNTIYF | TGTGCCACCAGCAGAGGGGGGGGAGACAGGATTTCTGGAAACACCATATATTTT
. | TRBJ2-2 | TRBV3-1/TRBV3-2 | . | CASSQDPRGVGELFF | TGTGCCAGCAGCCAAGATCCCAGGGGGGTTGGGGAGCTGTTTTTT
. | TRBJ1-2 | TRBV3-1/TRBV3-2 | . | CASSQALPGMGYTF | TGTGCCAGCAGCCAAGCCTTGCCGGGTATGGGCTACACCTTC
. | TRBJ2-1 | TRBV4-1 | TRBD2 | CASSQGLAGRDEQFF | TGCGCCAGCAGCCAAGGTCTAGCGGGGAGGGATGAGCAGTTCTTC
. | TRBJ1-5 | TRBV28 | . | CASPNVRGGRQPQHF | TGTGCCAGCCCCAATGTACGGGGAGGAAGGCAGCCCCAGCATTTT
. | TRBJ2-5 | TRBV18 | . | CASSRATQETQYF | TGTGCCAGCTCACGGGCAACCCAAGAGACCCAGTACTTC
. | TRBJ1-2 | TRBV28 | TRBD1 | CASSFAGTGAAPYGYTF | TGTGCCAGCAGTTTCGCCGGGACAGGGGCCGCTCCCTATGGCTACACCTTC
. | TRBJ2-2 | TRBV2 | . | CASSRIRQNTGELFF | TGTGCCAGCAGTCGGATCAGACAGAACACCGGGGAGCTGTTTTTT
. | TRBJ2-5 | TRBV5-8 | TRBD1 | CASSLGRDRVSETQYF | TGTGCCAGCAGCTTAGGTCGAGACAGGGTCTCAGAGACCCAGTACTTC
. | TRBJ1-6 | TRBV28 | . | CASSAQGYNSPLHF | TGTGCCAGCAGTGCCCAGGGGTATAATTCACCCCTCCACTTT
. | TRBJ1-2 | TRBV5-5 | TRBD1 | CASSLTTGGVRNYGYTF | TGTGCCAGCAGCCTGACGACAGGGGGCGTGCGAAACTATGGCTACACCTTC
. | TRBJ1-2 | TRBV6-5 | . | CASSYAGALNGYTF | TGTGCCAGCAGTTACGCAGGGGCGCTTAATGGCTACACCTTC
. | TRBJ1-6 | TRBV2 | . | CASLRVVGNSPLHF | TGTGCCAGCTTGAGGGTTGTGGGTAATTCACCCCTCCACTTT
. | TRBJ2-6 | TRBV5-6 | TRBD2 | CASSSRTSGRLSVLTF | TGTGCCAGCAGCTCCCGGACTAGCGGCCGTTTAAGCGTCCTGACTTTC
few | TRBJ2-7 | TRBV9 | TRBD1 | CASSGGQADKQYF | TGTGCCAGCAGCGGCGGACAGGCCGATAAGCAGTACTTC
. | TRBJ1-1 | TRBV12-5 | . | CASASNVGVEAFF | TGTGCTAGTGCCTCGAACGTAGGGGTGGAAGCTTTCTTT
. | TRBJ1-6 | TRBV30 | . | CAWTGWSNSPLHF | TGTGCCTGGACGGGGTGGAGTAATTCACCCCTCCACTTT
. | TRBJ1-5 | TRBV6-6 | TRBD1 | CASTPTGVGNQPQHF | TGTGCCAGCACCCCGACAGGGGTTGGCAATCAGCCCCAGCATTTT
. | TRBJ2-7 | TRBV10-3 | . | CAILRDTSYEQYF | TGTGCCATCCTACGGGACACCTCCTACGAGCAGTACTTC
. | TRBJ2-1 | TRBV10-1 | TRBD2 | CASSKAGGLSNEQFF | TGCGCCAGCAGTAAAGCGGGGGGGCTTTCTAATGAGCAGTTCTTC
. | TRBJ1-2 | TRBV19 | TRBD1 | CASRDRGQYSYGYTF | TGTGCCAGTAGGGACAGGGGGCAATATAGCTATGGCTACACCTTC
. | TRBJ2-1 | TRBV6-5 | . | CASSPGTSSYNEQFF | TGTGCCAGCAGTCCCGGTACGAGCTCCTACAATGAGCAGTTCTTC
. | TRBJ1-2 | TRBV18 | . | CASSREGYTF | TGTGCCAGCTCACGCGAAGGCTACACCTTC